Below, one T cell receptor beta chain is given with its context. Amplification of TCR beta used genomic DNA extracted from peripheral blood. The source of the sample is a study of T cell repertoires in aging, cancer and after chemotherapy. Study as a whole: Six age groups, ranging from 30 or younger to 70 or older, included the donors. The full dataset contained 8.5 million to 10 million TCR reads. Paired samples before and after chemotherapy came from glioblastoma patients receiving temozolomide-based therapy.

Multiplex touch-down PCR with TRB-A/B primers amplified rearranged V-D-J TRB sequences. TCRdb reprocessed the multiplex PCR reads with MiXCR, giving one entry per CDR3 protein. The sample lists roughly 1,800 distinct CDR3 sequences; roughly 27% were seen once. The CDR3 runs 15 residues. The V and J ends lost 2 bases and 5 bases respectively, with 15 bases between them. The TCR originated in a human donor with a solid tumor. Sequenced material: blood. This chain uses TRBV12-3 or TRBV12-4 with TRBJ2-5; possibly TRBD1 for D (6 bases). CDR3 protein: CASSLRAGEIETQYF. CDR3 in DNA: TGTGCCAGCAGTTTAAGGGCAGGGGAGATCGAGACCCAGTACTTC.